This TCR beta chain was profiled in a study of blood T cell repertoires in COVID-19. For the study at large: PBMCs, B-cell-depleted T cells, or T cells provided the cDNA or gDNA that made up the material.

Sequenced by immunoSEQ multiplex PCR; TCRdb stores in-frame clones only, minus some. The data contain about 260,000 clones, roughly nine tenths of them seen just once; the ten biggest clones take up over 7.5%. With 2 bases clipped from V and 1 base from J, the junction kept 0 bases outside the gene matches. Per the germline V gene, CDR1 is PRHDT and CDR2 is FYEKMQ (reference sequence). This CDR3 region has 15 residues. The receptor was derived from a man aged 35 to 55 who had recovered from COVID-19. The chain is built from TRBV13 and TRBJ2-7, with 12 bases aligning to TRBD2. Sequenced input: peripheral blood. The CDR3 region is CASSLLAGGSYEQYF. CDR3 nucleotides: TGTGCCAGCAGCTTACTAGCGGGGGGGTCCTACGAGCAGTACTTC.